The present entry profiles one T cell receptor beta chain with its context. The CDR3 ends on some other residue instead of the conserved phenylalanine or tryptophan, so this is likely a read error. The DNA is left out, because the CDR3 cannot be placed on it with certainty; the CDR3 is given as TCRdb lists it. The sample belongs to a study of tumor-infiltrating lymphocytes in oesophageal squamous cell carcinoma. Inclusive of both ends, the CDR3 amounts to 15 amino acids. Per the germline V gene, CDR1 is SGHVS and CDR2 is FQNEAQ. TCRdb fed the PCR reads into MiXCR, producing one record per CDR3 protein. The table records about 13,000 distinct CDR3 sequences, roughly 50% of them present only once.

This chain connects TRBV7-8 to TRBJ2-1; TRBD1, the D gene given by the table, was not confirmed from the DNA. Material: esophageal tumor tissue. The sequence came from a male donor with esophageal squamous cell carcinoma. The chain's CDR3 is CASSSDRDGEQYFGS.